The 25 T cell receptor beta chains in this list originate from one sample, sequenced in a study of T cell responses to AZD1222 COVID-19 vaccine. Repertoires were generated with immunoSEQ multiplex PCR, while TCRdb's copy carries only in-frame clones and drops some. Among about 190,000 clones listed, under 95% were seen once. Specimen: peripheral blood, collected on day 0 of AZD1222 vaccination. The receptors shown here come from an adult in good health.

This chain links TRBV7-2 with TRBJ2-7; TRBD2 matches at 11 bases. The germline CDR1 and CDR2 sequences are SGHTA and FQGNSA. V lost 4 bases, J lost 5 bases, and 13 bases stayed unmatched. The CDR3 spans 17 residues. As DNA, the CDR3 is TGTGCCAGCAGCTGGCTCCCTAGCGGGGGGCAGAGGCACGAGCAGTACTTC. Encoded protein: CASSWLPSGGQRHEQYF.

The CDR3 loop is CSASRLNEKLFF. The CDR3 region has the DNA TGCAGTGCTAGTCGCCTTAATGAAAAACTGTTTTTT. J is TRBJ1-4 and V is TRBV20-1; the D is unclear. V was clipped by 3 bases and J by 4 bases, with 6 bases between them. The CDR3 has 12 residues. The germline V gene has CDR1 DFQATT and CDR2 SNEGSKA (reference sequence).

The V and J genes are TRBV28 and TRBJ1-3; D might be TRBD1 (5 bases). Germline CDR1 MDHEN, CDR2 SYDVKM. This CDR3 has 15 residues. Trimming took off 3 bases at V and 2 bases at J, with 11 bases between the two ends. The CDR3 is CASSFSEQAGNTIYF. The CDR3 DNA is TGTGCCAGCAGTTTTTCGGAACAGGCTGGAAACACCATATATTTT.

The chain has TRBV29-1 and TRBJ2-7, with TRBD2 matching 7 bases. Germline CDR1 reads SQVTM; CDR2 reads ANQGSEA. V lost 3 bases to trimming and J lost 3 bases; unmatched junction nucleotides: 17. This CDR3 contains 17 residues. CDR3 amino acids: CSVEAGTKRDSYYEQYF. The CDR3 DNA is TGCAGCGTTGAGGCGGGAACTAAGCGGGATTCTTACTACGAGCAGTACTTC.

V gene TRBV7-9 combines with J gene TRBJ2-3; 10 bases align to TRBD2. This CDR3 is built from 16 residues. V shed 5 bases and J 6 bases; nucleotides not matched to a gene: 11. Per the germline V gene, CDR1 is SEHNR and CDR2 is FQNEAQ (reference sequence). This CDR3 is CASSLGEGLAFDTQYF. The CDR3 nucleotides read TGTGCCAGCAGCCTGGGGGAGGGACTAGCGTTTGATACGCAGTATTTT. Complete variable domain (other parts from reference TRBV7-9 and TRBJ2-3): DTGVSQNPRHKITKRGQNVTFRCDPISEHNRLYWYRQTLGQGPEFLTYFQNEAQLEKSRLLSDRFSAERPKGSFSTLEIQRTEQGDSAMYLCASSLGEGLAFDTQYFGPGTRLTVL.

The V gene is TRBV6-2 or TRBV6-3, the J gene TRBJ1-5; TRBD1 agrees at 10 bases. The CDR3 contains 14 residues. The V gene end was trimmed by 6 bases and the J gene end by 2 bases; junction bases not matched to a gene: 1. Germline V gene data show CDR1 as MNHEY and CDR2 as SVGEGT. The CDR3 reads CASSGTGGNQPQHF. The CDR3 DNA sequence: TGTGCCAGCAGCGGGACAGGGGGCAATCAGCCCCAGCATTTT.

This clone appeared a few times. The same CDR3 can be traced to other DNA sequences in this sample. The chain joins TRBV19 to TRBJ2-7; 9 bases align to TRBD1. The CDR3 sequence is 14 residues long. The germline V gene has CDR1 LNHDA and CDR2 SQIVND (reference sequence). The V and J ends lost 6 bases and 1 base, in that order; junction bases with no gene match: 4. The CDR3 DNA follows: TGTGCCAGTAGCGCCGGGACAGGGTCCTACGAGCAGTACTTC. Protein product: CASSAGTGSYEQYF. Filled out from reference TRBV19 and TRBJ2-7, the complete variable domain reads DGGITQSPKYLFRKEGQNVTLSCEQNLNHDAMYWYRQDPGQGLRLIYYSQIVNDFQKGDIAEGYSVSREKKESFPLTVTSAQKNPTAFYLCASSAGTGSYEQYFGPGTRLTVT.

This chain links TRBV6-6 with TRBJ1-5; D is uncertain. Trimming pared 3 bases from V and 6 bases from J, leaving 12 bases between. Germline CDR1 MNHNY, CDR2 SVGAGI (reference sequence). The CDR3 is 14 residues long. CDR3: CASSYSSGSQPQHF. The CDR3 DNA sequence: TGTGCCAGCAGTTATTCTTCCGGAAGTCAGCCCCAGCATTTT.

In DNA form, the CDR3 reads TGTGCCAGCAGCTCCGGGGGGCCTGGGGACACTGAAGCTTTCTTT. Translation: CASSSGGPGDTEAFF. This sequence joins TRBV6-5 and TRBJ1-1, with D perhaps matching TRBD1 (6 bases). Germline V CDR1 and CDR2: MNHEY, SVGAGI. CDR3 size: 15 residues. Trimming cost V 6 bases and J 3 bases, with 17 bases left between them.

J is TRBJ1-1 and V is TRBV4-2; tentatively, D is TRBD1 (5 bases). Germline V CDR1 and CDR2: LGHNA, YNFKEQ. The CDR3 runs to 14 residues. With 0 bases removed from V and 4 bases from J, the gap between germline ends came to 9 bases. CDR3 in amino acids: CASSQEGDGTEAFF. CDR3 nucleotides: TGTGCCAGCAGCCAAGAGGGGGATGGCACTGAAGCTTTCTTT.

The chain has TRBV18 and TRBJ2-7; 8 bases are shared with TRBD1. The CDR3 has 12 residues. The V segment lost 2 bases and the J segment 12 bases; nucleotides outside the gene matches: 6. Looked up from germline, CDR1 is KGHSH and CDR2 is LQKENI. CDR3 residues: CASSPSGQETYF. CDR3 in DNA: TGTGCCAGCTCACCATCGGGACAGGAAACGTACTTC.

This rearrangement joins TRBV18 to TRBJ1-5; D gene unclear. This CDR3 region has 16 residues. Germline-derived CDR1 and CDR2 are KGHSH and LQKENI. Trimming pared 1 base from V and 2 bases from J, leaving 12 bases between. The CDR3 region has the DNA TGTGCCAGCTCACCACGGGTCGGGAGAGGCAATCAGCCCCAGCATTTT. Its protein product is CASSPRVGRGNQPQHF.

This clone was counted only a few times. V gene TRBV18 combines with J gene TRBJ1-2, with 7 bases fitting TRBD1. V dropped 2 bases and J dropped 4; count of bases not matched to a gene: 10. The germline CDR1 and CDR2 sequences are KGHSH and LQKENI. This CDR3 comprises 16 residues. The CDR3 spells CASSPWERGQRYGYTF. The CDR3 nucleotides read TGTGCCAGCTCACCATGGGAGAGGGGGCAACGCTATGGCTACACCTTC.

Comments on this clone: A read error may account for a junction end that differs from germline. The CDR3 region has the DNA TGTACCAGCAGCACCTCTAACTATGGCTACACCTTC. Its protein product is CTSSTSNYGYTF. The chain employs TRBV3-1 (or the pseudogene TRBV3-2) and TRBJ1-2, with no clear D. Per the germline V gene, CDR1 is LGHDT and CDR2 is YNNKEL (reference sequence). The CDR3 has 12 residues.

The chain links TRBV6-5 to TRBJ2-7; D is uncertain. There are 14 residues in the CDR3. From germline, CDR1 is MNHEY and CDR2 SVGAGI. Trimming cost V 0 bases and J 3 bases, with 9 bases left between them. The CDR3 region has the DNA TGTGCCAGCAGTTACTCGTGGGGATTCTACGAGCAGTACTTC. Its translation is CASSYSWGFYEQYF.

The chain uses TRBV6-5 and TRBJ1-2; no clear D gene. V was pared by 0 bases and J by 1 base, with 9 bases between. The CDR3 contains 15 residues. Germline values: CDR1 MNHEY, CDR2 SVGAGI. DNA for the CDR3: TGTGCCAGCAGTTACTCGCCCTACAGTAACTATGGCTACACCTTC. Its protein product is CASSYSPYSNYGYTF.

This chain connects TRBV11-2 to TRBJ1-1; no firm D call. Trimming shortened V by 3 bases and J by 3 bases, and 8 bases separated the two germline ends. There are 13 residues in the CDR3. Germline lookup yields CDR1 SGHAT and CDR2 FQNNGV. CDR3 nucleotide sequence: TGTGCCAGCAGCTTCCATGTAGACACTGAAGCTTTCTTT. Translated, it gives CASSFHVDTEAFF.

The chain recombines TRBV5-1 with TRBJ2-3, with 7 bases identical to TRBD1. Germline V gives CDR1 SGHRS, CDR2 YFSETQ. V shed 4 bases, J shed 1 base, and the junction held 6 bases outside the gene matches. This CDR3 has 15 residues. DNA for the CDR3: TGCGCCAGCAGCCAGGGGGAGCCCCGCACAGATACGCAGTATTTT. Translation: CASSQGEPRTDTQYF. Full variable domain (missing parts from reference TRBV5-1 and TRBJ2-3): KAGVTQTPRYLIKTRGQQVTLSCSPISGHRSVSWYQQTPGQGLQFLFEYFSETQRNKGNFPGRFSGRQFSNSRSEMNVSTLELGDSALYLCASSQGEPRTDTQYFGPGTRLTVL.

The rearrangement uses TRBV25-1 and TRBJ2-7; D is perhaps TRBD2 (6 bases). CDR1 MGHDK and CDR2 SYGVNS come from the germline V gene. V was trimmed by 1 base and J by 3 bases, leaving 22 bases between them. The CDR3 contains 18 residues. CDR3 loop: CASSEWGEEGPVGYEQYF. As DNA, the CDR3 is TGTGCCAGCAGTGAATGGGGGGAGGAGGGGCCCGTAGGCTACGAGCAGTACTTC.

The V call is TRBV6-4, the J call TRBJ2-3; D uncertain. The V gene lost 0 bases and the J gene lost 1 base, with 8 bases spanning the gap. The CDR3 is 15 amino acids. CDR1 MRHNA and CDR2 SNTAGT come from the germline V gene. The CDR3 DNA is TGTGCCAGCAGTGACTCGTTTGGCGGCACAGATACGCAGTATTTT. Translating gives CASSDSFGGTDTQYF.

V is TRBV7-8 and J is TRBJ1-5, with 7 bases identical to TRBD1. The CDR3 length is 19 residues. Germline assignment: CDR1 SGHVS and CDR2 FQNEAQ. V was pared by 3 bases and J by 0 bases, with 14 bases of the junction left unmatched. The CDR3 sequence is CASSFGQETSGGSNQPQHF. The CDR3 DNA reads as TGTGCCAGCAGCTTTGGACAGGAGACTAGCGGGGGTAGCAATCAGCCCCAGCATTTT.

The chain employs TRBV5-1 and TRBJ2-6; D call uncertain. Trimming pared 4 bases from V and 2 bases from J, leaving 13 bases between. The germline V gene has CDR1 SGHRS and CDR2 YFSETQ. The CDR3 covers 16 residues. CDR3 in DNA: TGCGCCAGCAGCCGATACGGTCTTGCTGGGGCCAACGTCCTGACTTTC. Translation gives CASSRYGLAGANVLTF.

V and J are TRBV6-1 and TRBJ2-5; TRBD1 agrees at 9 bases. The CDR3 loop spans 16 amino acids. Looked up from germline, CDR1 is MNHNS and CDR2 is SASEGT. V shed 1 base, J shed 5 bases, and the junction held 8 bases outside the gene matches. The chain's CDR3 is CASSEGLGQGGETQYF. The CDR3 DNA sequence: TGTGCCAGCAGTGAAGGGTTGGGACAGGGAGGGGAGACCCAGTACTTC.

The V call is TRBV10-2, the J call TRBJ1-5, with D hard to call. The CDR3 totals 12 residues. V was cut by 3 bases and J by 7 bases, with 7 bases left in between. Per the germline V gene, CDR1 is WSHSY and CDR2 is SAAADI. In nucleotides, the CDR3 is TGCGCCAGCAGTGATTCCAGGCAGCCCCAGCATTTT. Amino acid sequence: CASSDSRQPQHF.

The CDR3 region is CASSLPPGAGYEQYF. CDR3 coding DNA: TGTGCCAGTAGTCTTCCGCCCGGGGCGGGCTACGAGCAGTACTTC. The J gene is TRBJ2-7, the V gene TRBV19; either TRBD1 or TRBD2 may supply D (5 bases each). The length of the CDR3 is 15 residues. With 5 bases removed from V and 3 bases from J, the gap between germline ends came to 17 bases. The germline gives CDR1 LNHDA, CDR2 SQIVND (reference sequence).